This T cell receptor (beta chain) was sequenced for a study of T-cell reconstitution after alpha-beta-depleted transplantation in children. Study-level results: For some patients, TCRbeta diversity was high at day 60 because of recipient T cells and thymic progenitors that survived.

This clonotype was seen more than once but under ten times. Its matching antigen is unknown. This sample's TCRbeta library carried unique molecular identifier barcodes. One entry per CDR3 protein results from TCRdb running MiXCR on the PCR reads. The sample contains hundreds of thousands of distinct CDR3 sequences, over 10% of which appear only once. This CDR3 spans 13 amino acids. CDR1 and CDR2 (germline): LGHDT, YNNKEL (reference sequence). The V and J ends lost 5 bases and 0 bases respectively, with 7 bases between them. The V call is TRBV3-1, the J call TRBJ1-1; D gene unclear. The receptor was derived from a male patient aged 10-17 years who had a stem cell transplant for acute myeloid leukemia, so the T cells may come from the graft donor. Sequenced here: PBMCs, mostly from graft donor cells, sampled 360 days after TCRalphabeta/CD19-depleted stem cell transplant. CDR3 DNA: TGTGCCAGCAGCACGTCGGTGAACACTGAAGCTTTCTTT. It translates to CASSTSVNTEAFF.